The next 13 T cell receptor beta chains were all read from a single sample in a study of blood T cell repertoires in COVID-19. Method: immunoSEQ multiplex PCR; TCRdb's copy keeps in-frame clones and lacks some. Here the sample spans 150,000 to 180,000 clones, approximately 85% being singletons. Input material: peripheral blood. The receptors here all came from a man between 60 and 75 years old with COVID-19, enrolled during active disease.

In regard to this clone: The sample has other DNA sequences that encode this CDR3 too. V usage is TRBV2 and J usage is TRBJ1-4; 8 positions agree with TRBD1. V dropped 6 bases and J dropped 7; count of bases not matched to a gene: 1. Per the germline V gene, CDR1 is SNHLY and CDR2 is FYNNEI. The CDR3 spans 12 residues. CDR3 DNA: TGTGCCAGCAGCGACAGGGGTGAAAAACTGTTTTTT. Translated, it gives CASSDRGEKLFF.

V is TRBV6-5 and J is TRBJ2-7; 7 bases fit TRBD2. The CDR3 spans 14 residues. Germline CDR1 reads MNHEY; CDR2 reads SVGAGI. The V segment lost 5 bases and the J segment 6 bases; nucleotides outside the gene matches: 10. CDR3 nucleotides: TGTGCCAGCAGTACGGGGGGTCGGCCCGGCGAGCAGTACTTC. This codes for CASSTGGRPGEQYF.

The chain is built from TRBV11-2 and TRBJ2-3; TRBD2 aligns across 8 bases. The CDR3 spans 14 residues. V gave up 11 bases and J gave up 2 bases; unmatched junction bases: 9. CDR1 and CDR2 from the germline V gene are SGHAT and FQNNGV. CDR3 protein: CAVQREGHTDTQYF. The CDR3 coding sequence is TGTGCCGTTCAACGGGAGGGCCACACAGATACGCAGTATTTT.

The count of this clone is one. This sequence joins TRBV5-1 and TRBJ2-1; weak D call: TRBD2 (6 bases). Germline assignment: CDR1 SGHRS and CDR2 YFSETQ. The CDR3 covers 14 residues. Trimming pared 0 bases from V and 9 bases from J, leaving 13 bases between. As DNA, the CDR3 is TGCGCCAGCAGCTTGGCCCCGGCTAGCGTTGAGCAGTTCTTC. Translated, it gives CASSLAPASVEQFF.

CDR3 sequence (DNA): TGTGCCAGTAGACCGATCGACGGGTCATCGAACACTGAAGCTTTCTTT. As protein: CASRPIDGSSNTEAFF. The chain has TRBV19 and TRBJ1-1, with D unresolved. This CDR3 is built from 16 residues. V was clipped by 6 bases and J by 1 base, with 18 bases between them. CDR1 is LNHDA, CDR2 SQIVND, per germline (reference sequence).

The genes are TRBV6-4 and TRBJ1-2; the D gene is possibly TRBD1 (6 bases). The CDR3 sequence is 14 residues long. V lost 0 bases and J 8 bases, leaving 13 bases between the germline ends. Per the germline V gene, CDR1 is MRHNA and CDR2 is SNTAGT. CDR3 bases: TGTGCCAGCAGTGACTCAGGCAGGGGTGGCGGCTACACCTTC. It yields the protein CASSDSGRGGGYTF.

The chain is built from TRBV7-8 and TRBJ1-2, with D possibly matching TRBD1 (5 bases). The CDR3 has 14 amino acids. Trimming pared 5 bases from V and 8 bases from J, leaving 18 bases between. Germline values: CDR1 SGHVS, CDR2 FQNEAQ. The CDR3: CASSETRGREGYTF. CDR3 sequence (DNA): TGTGCCAGCAGCGAAACCCGGGGGAGAGAAGGCTACACCTTC.

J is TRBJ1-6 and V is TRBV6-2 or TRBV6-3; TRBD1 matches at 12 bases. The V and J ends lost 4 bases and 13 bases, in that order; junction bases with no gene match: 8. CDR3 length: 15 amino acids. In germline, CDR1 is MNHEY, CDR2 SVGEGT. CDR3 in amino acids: CASSLPGTGGTPLHF. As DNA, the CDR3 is TGTGCCAGCAGTTTGCCCGGGACAGGGGGCACGCCCCTCCACTTT.

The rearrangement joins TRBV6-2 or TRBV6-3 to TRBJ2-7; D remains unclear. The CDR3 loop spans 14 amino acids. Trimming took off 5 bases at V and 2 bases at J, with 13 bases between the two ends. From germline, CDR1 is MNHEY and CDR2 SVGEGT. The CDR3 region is CASSTPEEPYEQYF. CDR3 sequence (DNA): TGTGCCAGCAGTACGCCAGAGGAGCCCTACGAGCAGTACTTC.

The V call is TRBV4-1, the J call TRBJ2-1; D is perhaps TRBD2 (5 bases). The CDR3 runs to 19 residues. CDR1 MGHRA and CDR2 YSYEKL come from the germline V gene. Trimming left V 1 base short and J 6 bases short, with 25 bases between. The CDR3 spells CASSQGIRRSARSGNEQFF. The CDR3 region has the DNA TGCGCCAGCAGCCAAGGGATTCGGAGGTCAGCCAGGTCGGGCAATGAGCAGTTCTTC.

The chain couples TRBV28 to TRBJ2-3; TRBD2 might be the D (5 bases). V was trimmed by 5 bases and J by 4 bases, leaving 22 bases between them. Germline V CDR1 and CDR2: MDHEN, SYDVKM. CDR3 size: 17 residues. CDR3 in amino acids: CASSPLAGSEFADTQYF. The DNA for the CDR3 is TGTGCCAGCAGTCCCCTCGCGGGTTCGGAGTTTGCAGATACGCAGTATTTT.

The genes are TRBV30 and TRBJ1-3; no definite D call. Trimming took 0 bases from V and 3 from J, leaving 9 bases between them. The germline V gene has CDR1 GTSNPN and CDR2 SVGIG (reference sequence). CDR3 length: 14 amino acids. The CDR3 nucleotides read TGTGCCTGGAGTGTGCAAGGCGGTGGAAACACCATATATTTT. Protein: CAWSVQGGGNTIYF. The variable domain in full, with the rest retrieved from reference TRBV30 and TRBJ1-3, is SQTIHQWPATLVQPVGSPLSLECTVEGTSNPNLYWYRQAAGRGLQLLFYSVGIGQISSEVPQNLSASRPQDRQFILSSKKLLLSDSGFYLCAWSVQGGGNTIYFGEGSWLTVV.

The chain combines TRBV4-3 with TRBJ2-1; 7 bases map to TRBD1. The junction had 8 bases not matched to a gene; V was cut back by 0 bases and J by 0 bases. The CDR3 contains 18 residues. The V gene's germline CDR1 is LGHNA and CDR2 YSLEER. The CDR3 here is CASSQDSWPGGSYNEQFF. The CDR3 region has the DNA TGCGCCAGCAGCCAAGATAGTTGGCCAGGGGGCTCCTACAATGAGCAGTTCTTC.